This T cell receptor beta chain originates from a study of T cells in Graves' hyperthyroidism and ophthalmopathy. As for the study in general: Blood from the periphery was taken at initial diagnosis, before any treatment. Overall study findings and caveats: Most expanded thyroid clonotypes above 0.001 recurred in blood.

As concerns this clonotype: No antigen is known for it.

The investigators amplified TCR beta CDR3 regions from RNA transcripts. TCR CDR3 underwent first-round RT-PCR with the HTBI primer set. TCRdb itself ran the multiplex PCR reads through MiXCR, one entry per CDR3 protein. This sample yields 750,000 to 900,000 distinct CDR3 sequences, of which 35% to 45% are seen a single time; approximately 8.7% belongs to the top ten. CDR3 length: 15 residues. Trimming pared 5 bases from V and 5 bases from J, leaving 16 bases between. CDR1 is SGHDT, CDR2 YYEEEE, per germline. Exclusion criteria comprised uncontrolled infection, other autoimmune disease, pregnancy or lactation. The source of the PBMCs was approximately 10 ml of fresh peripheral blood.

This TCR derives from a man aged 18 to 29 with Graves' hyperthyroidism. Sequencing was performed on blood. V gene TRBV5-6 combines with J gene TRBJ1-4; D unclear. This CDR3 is CASSGHARPNEKLFF. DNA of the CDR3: TGTGCCAGCAGTGGGCATGCACGCCCAAATGAAAAACTGTTTTTT. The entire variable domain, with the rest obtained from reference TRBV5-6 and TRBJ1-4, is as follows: DAGVTQSPTHLIKTRGQQVTLRCSPKSGHDTVSWYQQALGQGPQFIFQYYEEEERQRGNFPDRFSGHQFPNYSSELNVNALLLGDSALYLCASSGHARPNEKLFFGSGTQLSVL.